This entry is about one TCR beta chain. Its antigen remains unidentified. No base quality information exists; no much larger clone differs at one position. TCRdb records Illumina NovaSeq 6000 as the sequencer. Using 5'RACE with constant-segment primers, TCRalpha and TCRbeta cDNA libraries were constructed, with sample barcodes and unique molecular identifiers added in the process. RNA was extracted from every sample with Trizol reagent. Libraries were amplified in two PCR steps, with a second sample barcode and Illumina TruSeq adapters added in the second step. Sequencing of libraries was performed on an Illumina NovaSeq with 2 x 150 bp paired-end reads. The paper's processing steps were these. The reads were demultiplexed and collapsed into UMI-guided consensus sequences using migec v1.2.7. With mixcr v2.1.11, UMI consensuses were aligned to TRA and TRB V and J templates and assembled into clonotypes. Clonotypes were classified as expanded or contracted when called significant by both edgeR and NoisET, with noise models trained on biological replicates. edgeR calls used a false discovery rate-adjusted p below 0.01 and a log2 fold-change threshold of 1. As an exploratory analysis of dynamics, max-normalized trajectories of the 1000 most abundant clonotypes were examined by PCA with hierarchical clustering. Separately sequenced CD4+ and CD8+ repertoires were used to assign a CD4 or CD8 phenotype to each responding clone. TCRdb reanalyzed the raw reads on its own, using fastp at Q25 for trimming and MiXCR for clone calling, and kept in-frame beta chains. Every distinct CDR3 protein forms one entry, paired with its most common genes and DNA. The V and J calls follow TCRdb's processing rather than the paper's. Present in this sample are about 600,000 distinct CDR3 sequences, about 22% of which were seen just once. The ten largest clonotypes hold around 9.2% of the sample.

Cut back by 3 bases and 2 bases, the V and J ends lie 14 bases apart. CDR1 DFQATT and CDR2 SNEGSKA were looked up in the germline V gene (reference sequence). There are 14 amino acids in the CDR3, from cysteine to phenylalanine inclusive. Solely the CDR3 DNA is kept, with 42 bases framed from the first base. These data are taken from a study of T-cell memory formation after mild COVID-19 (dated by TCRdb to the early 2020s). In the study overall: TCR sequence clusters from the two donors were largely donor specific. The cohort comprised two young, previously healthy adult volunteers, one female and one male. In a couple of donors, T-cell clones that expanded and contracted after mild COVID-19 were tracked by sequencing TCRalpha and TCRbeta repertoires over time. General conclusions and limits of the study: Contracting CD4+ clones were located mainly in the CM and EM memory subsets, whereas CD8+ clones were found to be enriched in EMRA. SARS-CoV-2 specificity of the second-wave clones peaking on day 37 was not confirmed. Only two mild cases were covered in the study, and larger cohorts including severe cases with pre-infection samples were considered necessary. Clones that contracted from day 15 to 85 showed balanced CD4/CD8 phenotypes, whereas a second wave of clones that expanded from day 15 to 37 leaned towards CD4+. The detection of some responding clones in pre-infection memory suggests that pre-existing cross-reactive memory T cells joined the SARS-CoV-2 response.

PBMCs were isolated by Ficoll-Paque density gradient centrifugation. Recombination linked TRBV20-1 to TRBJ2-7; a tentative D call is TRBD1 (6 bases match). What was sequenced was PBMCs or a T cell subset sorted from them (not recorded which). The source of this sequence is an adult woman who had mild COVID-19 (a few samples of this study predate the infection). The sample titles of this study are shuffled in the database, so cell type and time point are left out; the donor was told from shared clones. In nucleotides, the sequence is TGCAGTGCTAGCCCACTAGACAGGACCTACGAGCAGTACTTC. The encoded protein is CSASPLDRTYEQYF.